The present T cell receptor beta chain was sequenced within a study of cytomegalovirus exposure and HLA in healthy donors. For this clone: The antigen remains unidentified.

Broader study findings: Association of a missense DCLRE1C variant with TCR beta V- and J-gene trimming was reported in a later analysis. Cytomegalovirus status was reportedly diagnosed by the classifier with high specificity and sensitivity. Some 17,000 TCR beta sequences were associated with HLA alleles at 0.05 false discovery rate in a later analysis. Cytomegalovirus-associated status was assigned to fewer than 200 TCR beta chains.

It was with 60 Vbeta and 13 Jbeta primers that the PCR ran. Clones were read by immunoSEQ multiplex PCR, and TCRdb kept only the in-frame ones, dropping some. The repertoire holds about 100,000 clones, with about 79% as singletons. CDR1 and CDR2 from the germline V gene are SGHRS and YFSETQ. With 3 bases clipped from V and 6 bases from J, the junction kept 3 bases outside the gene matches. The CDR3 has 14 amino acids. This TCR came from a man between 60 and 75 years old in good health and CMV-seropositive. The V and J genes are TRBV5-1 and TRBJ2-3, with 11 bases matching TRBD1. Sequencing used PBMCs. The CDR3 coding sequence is TGCGCCAGCAGCTCGGGACAGGGGGTTGATACGCAGTATTTT. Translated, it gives CASSSGQGVDTQYF.